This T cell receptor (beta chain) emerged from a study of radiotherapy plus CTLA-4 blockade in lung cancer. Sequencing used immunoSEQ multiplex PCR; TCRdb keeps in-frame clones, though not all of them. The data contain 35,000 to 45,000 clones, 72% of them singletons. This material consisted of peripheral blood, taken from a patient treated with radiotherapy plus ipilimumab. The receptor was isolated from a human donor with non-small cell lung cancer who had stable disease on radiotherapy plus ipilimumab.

CDR3 nucleotide sequence: TGTGCCAGCAGCCCCACCCCCTTCCGGGGGGGCCTTCGCGATACGCAGTATTTT. This encodes CASSPTPFRGGLRDTQYF. This chain links TRBV5-4 with TRBJ2-3, with 8 bases identical to TRBD2. Losses at the gene ends were 4 bases for V and 6 bases for J; bases not matched to a gene: 19. The CDR3 length is 18 residues. The V gene's germline CDR1 is SGHNT and CDR2 YYREEE (reference sequence).